This section outlines one T cell receptor (beta chain) sequence together with its context. Its antigen is still unknown. The data were obtained in a study of CD8+ T cells in alopecia areata. Study-level findings and limits: Greater clonality was observed in lesional scalp samples, especially alopecia totalis/universalis, versus normal scalp.

Extraction of RNA preceded its reverse transcription into cDNA, which served as the sequencing template. Measured with immunoSEQ multiplex PCR; TCRdb has only the in-frame clones, and not every one. This sample yields fewer than 150,000 clones, of which around 54% are seen a single time; roughly 3.5% belongs to the top ten. Noted treatment: oral pan-JAK inhibitor, 5-10 mg twice daily. Unmatched junction bases numbered 7, after V lost 4 bases and J lost 4 bases. CDR1 is SGHRS, CDR2 YFSETQ, per germline. The CDR3 spans 15 residues. The sequencing used CD4+ T cells sorted from blood, collected at week 24, from a patient treated with tofacitinib. J is TRBJ2-3 and V is TRBV5-1; 9 bases map to TRBD2. This TCR came from a human donor with alopecia areata. Here the CDR3 DNA reads TGCGCCAGCAGCCGCGGGGGGGCTGGCGCAGATACGCAGTATTTT. It is translated as CASSRGGAGADTQYF.